The 26 T cell receptor beta chains below were found in one sample sequenced in a study of CD8+ T cells in alopecia areata. Once RNA had been extracted, it was reverse transcribed into cDNA to act as the sequencing template. Using immunoSEQ multiplex PCR, the repertoire was profiled, and TCRdb retains in-frame clones only, with some absent. The table records about 260,000 clones, roughly 60% of them present only once. Indicated treatment: oral pan-JAK inhibitor, 5-10 mg twice daily. The material was CD4+ T cells sorted from blood, obtained around week 54, from a patient treated with tofacitinib. Source of these receptors: a human donor with alopecia areata.

The chain has TRBV5-6 and TRBJ1-3; D is unclear. CDR3 length equals 13 residues. V was clipped by 7 bases and J by 0 bases, with 8 bases between them. Germline-derived CDR1 and CDR2 are SGHDT and YYEEEE. The CDR3 here is CASERDSGNTIYF. The DNA for the CDR3 is TGTGCCAGCGAACGGGACTCTGGAAACACCATATATTTT.

In its sample, this clone was seen a few times. The chain combines TRBV6-6 with TRBJ1-1; 7 bases are a match to TRBD1. CDR1 and CDR2 (germline): MNHNY, SVGAGI (reference sequence). The CDR3 consists of 13 residues. V was clipped by 2 bases and J by 8 bases; unmatched bases: 5. The CDR3 loop is CASSYPGTDEAFF. The CDR3 region has the DNA TGTGCCAGCAGTTACCCGGGGACAGACGAAGCTTTCTTT.

The chain links TRBV7-6 to TRBJ1-3; D ambiguous. Trimming stripped 5 bases from V and 2 bases from J, with 22 bases between. CDR3 length equals 18 residues. CDR1 SGHVS and CDR2 FNYEAQ come from the germline V gene. Here the CDR3 DNA reads TGTGCCAGCAGCCCTCCCGGATTTTCAGGTTGGGCTGGAAACACCATATATTTT. Translating it yields CASSPPGFSGWAGNTIYF.

This clone was found a few times. The chain uses TRBV9 and TRBJ1-1; the D is unclear. Germline V gene lookup returns CDR1 SGDLS and CDR2 YYNGEE. V lost 0 bases and J lost 3, with 6 bases in between. The CDR3 covers 13 residues. The CDR3 here is CASSVEYDTEAFF. In nucleotides, the CDR3 is TGTGCCAGCAGCGTAGAGTATGACACTGAAGCTTTCTTT.

V and J are TRBV7-3 and TRBJ2-5; D is possibly TRBD2 (6 bases). This CDR3 comprises 13 residues. CDR1 and CDR2 from the germline V gene are SGHTA and FQGTGA. Trimming pared 1 base from V and 5 bases from J, leaving 8 bases between. CDR3 bases: TGTGCCAGCAGCTTAAGCGGGGTGGAGACCCAGTACTTC. It specifies CASSLSGVETQYF.

The chain uses TRBV27 and TRBJ1-2; D might be TRBD1 (5 bases). Deletions cut 6 bases from V and 8 bases from J, with 19 bases between. CDR1 is MNHEY and CDR2 is SMNVEV in the germline V gene (reference sequence). The CDR3 consists of 14 residues. The CDR3 region has the DNA TGTGCCAGCAGCAGGGATCCTCTGGCCCGGGGCTACACCTTC. It is translated as CASSRDPLARGYTF.

The sample holds one count of this clone. The V call is TRBV7-9, the J call TRBJ1-2, with TRBD1 matching 7 bases. Germline V CDR1 and CDR2: SEHNR, FQNEAQ (reference sequence). Losses at the gene ends were 4 bases for V and 7 bases for J; bases not matched to a gene: 15. The CDR3 is 16 residues long. In nucleotides, the CDR3 is TGTGCCAGCAGCTCCGACGTGGGGAGGGGGCGCGGTGGCTACACCTTC. This codes for CASSSDVGRGRGGYTF.

This clone was counted once. This chain connects TRBV7-9 to TRBJ2-7; D is undetermined. Germline V CDR1 and CDR2: SEHNR, FQNEAQ (reference sequence). V lost 5 bases and J lost 2, with 10 bases in between. This CDR3 is built from 13 residues. CDR3 DNA: TGTGCCAGCAGCCCAAGGACGACCTACGAGCAGTACTTC. This gives the protein CASSPRTTYEQYF.

The rearrangement joins TRBV27 to TRBJ1-2, with D uncertain. Trimming left V 7 bases short and J 0 bases short, with 9 bases between. The CDR3 runs 13 residues. The germline gives CDR1 MNHEY, CDR2 SMNVEV (reference sequence). The CDR3 bases are TGTGCCAGCACTGAGGGTCCTAACTATGGCTACACCTTC. This translates into CASTEGPNYGYTF.

Here the CDR3 reads CAGKRARQQETQYF. CDR3 in DNA: TGCGCGGGAAAGAGGGCTCGGCAGCAAGAGACCCAGTACTTC. This chain links TRBV23-1 with TRBJ2-5, with D perhaps TRBD2 (5 bases). TRBV23-1 is assigned to the ORF class and has an uncertain function. CDR3 length: 14 residues.

CDR3 bases: TGTGCCAGCAGCCCACAGGGGGGTTCCTACAATGAGCAGTTCTTC. Protein sequence: CASSPQGGSYNEQFF. V gene TRBV9 combines with J gene TRBJ2-1; 8 bases agree with TRBD1. Germline V gives CDR1 SGDLS, CDR2 YYNGEE. This CDR3 region has 15 residues. With 4 bases clipped from V and 1 base from J, the junction kept 4 bases outside the gene matches. Supplemented by reference TRBV9 and TRBJ2-1, the full variable domain reads DSGVTQTPKHLITATGQRVTLRCSPRSGDLSVYWYQQSLDQGLQFLIQYYNGEERAKGNILERFSAQQFPDLHSELNLSSLELGDSALYFCASSPQGGSYNEQFFGPGTRLTVL.

The sample holds a few counts of this clone. The J gene is TRBJ2-5, the V gene TRBV7-9; D remains unclear. Germline CDR1 SEHNR, CDR2 FQNEAQ (reference sequence). V was pared by 5 bases and J by 5 bases, with 6 bases between. CDR3 length equals 11 residues. This CDR3 reads CASSRTETQYF. The CDR3 bases are TGTGCCAGCAGCCGGACGGAGACCCAGTACTTC.

V is TRBV5-1 and J is TRBJ1-6, with D unclear. The CDR3 has 14 amino acids. V lost 1 base to trimming and J lost 13 bases, with 15 bases between them. The germline V gene encodes CDR1 SGHRS and CDR2 YFSETQ. Here the CDR3 reads CASSLMDGRGPLHF. In DNA form, the CDR3 reads TGCGCCAGCAGCTTGATGGACGGGCGTGGGCCCCTCCACTTT.

This chain links TRBV11-1 with TRBJ2-6; 8 bases are a match to TRBD1. The CDR3 spans 18 residues. Germline CDR1 and CDR2: SGHAT and FQDESV (reference sequence). The ends lost 5 bases at V and 2 bases at J; junction bases unmatched: 11. The chain's CDR3 is CASSHRQGLAAGANVLTF. The CDR3 coding sequence is TGTGCCAGCAGCCATAGACAGGGGTTGGCAGCTGGGGCCAACGTCCTGACTTTC.

This chain uses TRBV4-2 with TRBJ1-5; D possibly corresponds to TRBD1 (6 bases). The V end lost 6 bases, the J end lost 2 bases, and 17 bases lay between the germline ends. The CDR3 sequence is 16 residues long. Germline values: CDR1 LGHNA, CDR2 YNFKEQ. CDR3 residues: CASSPSNRAGNQPQHF. CDR3 sequence (DNA): TGTGCCAGCAGTCCTAGTAACAGGGCTGGCAATCAGCCCCAGCATTTT.

This clone was seen a few times. The chain joins TRBV5-1 to TRBJ1-3; D gene unclear. This CDR3 has 15 amino acids. Trimming took 4 bases from V and 4 from J, leaving 15 bases between them. Germline assignment: CDR1 SGHRS and CDR2 YFSETQ. CDR3 in amino acids: CASSLRTNPGNTIYF. CDR3 coding DNA: TGCGCCAGCAGCCTTAGGACCAATCCGGGAAACACCATATATTTT. Supplemented by reference TRBV5-1 and TRBJ1-3, the full variable domain reads KAGVTQTPRYLIKTRGQQVTLSCSPISGHRSVSWYQQTPGQGLQFLFEYFSETQRNKGNFPGRFSGRQFSNSRSEMNVSTLELGDSALYLCASSLRTNPGNTIYFGEGSWLTVV.

The chain recombines TRBV2 with TRBJ1-6, with D perhaps matching TRBD1 (5 bases). Trimming shortened V by 0 bases and J by 9 bases, and 9 bases separated the two germline ends. The CDR3 length is 14 residues. CDR1 is SNHLY, CDR2 FYNNEI, per germline. In DNA form, the CDR3 reads TGTGCCAGCAGTGAAGCCTACGGGGGTTCACCCCTCCACTTT. It encodes CASSEAYGGSPLHF.

CDR3 DNA sequence: TGCGCCAGCAGGGAGGAATCCGGTAACATTCAGTACTTC. Amino acid sequence: CASREESGNIQYF. The chain has TRBV5-1 and TRBJ2-4, with D maybe TRBD2 (5 bases). The CDR3 contains 13 residues. Germline V lookup: CDR1 SGHRS, CDR2 YFSETQ. Trimming took off 5 bases at V and 7 bases at J, with 13 bases between the two ends.

Remarks on this clone: At one of its ends the junction is not consistent with the germline gene, which may arise from a read error. The gene calls are TRBV9 and TRBJ2-3, with D possibly TRBD2 on 6 matching bases. The germline gives CDR1 SGDLS, CDR2 YYNGEE. This CDR3 has 14 residues. The CDR3 loop reads CASSVEDYTYTQYF. Written as DNA, the CDR3 is TGTGCCAGCAGCGTAGAGGACTACACATATACGCAGTATTTT.

This clone was counted a few times. This rearrangement joins TRBV5-6 to TRBJ1-1; tentative D call: TRBD1 (5 bases). Between the trimmed V and J ends, which lost 1 base and 1 base, there was a span of 8 bases. The germline CDR1 and CDR2 sequences are SGHDT and YYEEEE. The CDR3 extends over 14 amino acids. DNA of the CDR3: TGTGCCAGCAGCTTGTACGACAGGAACACTGAAGCTTTCTTT. It translates to CASSLYDRNTEAFF.

The chain uses TRBV2 and TRBJ1-2; no clear D. Germline-derived CDR1 and CDR2 are SNHLY and FYNNEI. The ends were cut back, 3 bases at V and 4 bases at J, with 6 bases in the middle. This CDR3 comprises 12 residues. The DNA of the CDR3 is TGTGCCAGCAGTGATACAACCTATGGCTACACCTTC. The encoded protein is CASSDTTYGYTF.

This clone appeared once. The chain carries TRBV30 and TRBJ1-1; D perhaps matches TRBD1 (6 bases). V lost 0 bases and J lost 2, with 10 bases in between. Germline V gene sequence: CDR1 GTSNPN, CDR2 SVGIG (reference sequence). The CDR3 contains 14 residues. CDR3 amino acids: CAWSVKGVNTEAFF. The CDR3, as DNA: TGTGCCTGGAGTGTTAAGGGGGTAAACACTGAAGCTTTCTTT.

The genes are TRBV5-1 and TRBJ2-5; D is perhaps TRBD2 (6 bases). V lost 0 bases and J lost 9, with 9 bases in between. The CDR3 contains 12 residues. Germline V gene lookup returns CDR1 SGHRS and CDR2 YFSETQ. The CDR3 DNA reads as TGCGCCAGCAGCTTGGAAGGGGAGGCCCAGTACTTC. Translated: CASSLEGEAQYF.

As to this clone: The junction shows a germline mismatch at one end, possibly a read error. This rearrangement joins TRBV19 to TRBJ1-1; TRBD1 matches at 9 bases. This CDR3 is built from 15 residues. CDR1 LNHDA and CDR2 SQIVND come from the germline V gene (reference sequence). The CDR3 loop reads CASSTRGTGNPEAFF. The DNA for the CDR3 is TGTGCCAGTAGTACTCGCGGGACAGGGAACCCTGAAGCTTTCTTT.

The chain has TRBV7-9 and TRBJ1-6; D uncertain. Germline CDR1 reads SEHNR; CDR2 reads FQNEAQ (reference sequence). With 5 bases removed from V and 10 bases from J, the gap between germline ends came to 15 bases. This CDR3 comprises 14 residues. In DNA form, the CDR3 reads TGTGCCAGCAGCAACGAGGGAGTTGTGTCACCCCTCCACTTT. The encoded protein is CASSNEGVVSPLHF.

This rearrangement joins TRBV5-1 to TRBJ2-7; D is unclear. The CDR3 runs 16 residues. V was shortened by 4 bases and J by 1 base, with 18 bases between the two germline ends. The germline V gene has CDR1 SGHRS and CDR2 YFSETQ. As DNA, the CDR3 is TGCGCCAGCAGCCCCCTGCCGTGGTCTGAGTCCTACGAGCAGTACTTC. Its translation is CASSPLPWSESYEQYF.